This TCR beta chain was obtained from a study of blood T cell repertoires in COVID-19. About the study: COVID-19 samples collected from the United States, Italy and Spain covered acute and convalescent phases. PBMCs, B-cell-depleted T cells, or T cells provided the cDNA or gDNA that made up the material.

Participants' reported clinical history set cohort assignment. A PCR-confirmed or clinician-diagnosed COVID-19 case had contacted exposed participants within 2 weeks of entry. Germline loops: CDR1 SEHNR, CDR2 FQNEAQ (reference sequence). There are 16 residues in the CDR3. Trimming left V 5 bases short and J 5 bases short, with 21 bases between. TCRdb keeps only in-frame clones here, not all; method: immunoSEQ multiplex PCR. The sample has under 250,000 clones, 75% to 90% seen once. V gene TRBV7-9 combines with J gene TRBJ1-1; D possibly corresponds to TRBD1 (6 bases). Sequenced sample: PBMCs or T cells enriched from blood (not recorded which). The receptor was derived from a woman in her thirties or forties who had been exposed to COVID-19. CDR3 loop: CASSLYSGGFGTEAFF. The CDR3 DNA reads as TGTGCCAGCAGCCTTTATTCGGGGGGCTTCGGGACTGAAGCTTTCTTT.